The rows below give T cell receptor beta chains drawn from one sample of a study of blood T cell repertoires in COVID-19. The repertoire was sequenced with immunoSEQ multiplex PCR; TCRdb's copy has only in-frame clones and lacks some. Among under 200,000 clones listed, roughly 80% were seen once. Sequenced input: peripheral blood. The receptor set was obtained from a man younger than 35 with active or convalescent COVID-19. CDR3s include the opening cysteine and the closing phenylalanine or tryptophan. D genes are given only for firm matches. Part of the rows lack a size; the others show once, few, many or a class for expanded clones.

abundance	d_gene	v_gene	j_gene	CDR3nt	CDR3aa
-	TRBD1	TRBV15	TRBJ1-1	TGTGCCACCAGCACAGACAGGGGGAACACTGAAGCTTTCTTT	CATSTDRGNTEAFF
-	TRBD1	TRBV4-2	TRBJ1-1	TGTGCCAGCAGCCAAGGACAGGGGGCAATCGCTGAAGCTTTCTTT	CASSQGQGAIAEAFF
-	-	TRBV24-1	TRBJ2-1	TGTGCCACCAGTGATCCTGGACACGATGAGCAGTTCTTC	CATSDPGHDEQFF
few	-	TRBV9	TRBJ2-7	TGTGCCAGCAGCTCCACCAGCGGATCCTACGAGCAGTACTTC	CASSSTSGSYEQYF
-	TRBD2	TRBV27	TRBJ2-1	TGTGCCAGCAGTCCGAGGAGCGGGAGCATACATGAGCAGTTCTTC	CASSPRSGSIHEQFF
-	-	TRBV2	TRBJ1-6	TGTGCCAGCAGGACCGGGGAGGGTGGTGGGTCACCCCTCCACTTT	CASRTGEGGGSPLHF
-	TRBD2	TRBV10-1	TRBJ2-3	TGCGCCAGCAGTGCCCGGCGGACTAGCGGGGGCACAGATACGCAGTATTTT	CASSARRTSGGTDTQYF
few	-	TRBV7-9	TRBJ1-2	TGTGCCAGCAGGCTCGGGGGGGCCCGGATTTATGGCTACACCTTC	CASRLGGARIYGYTF
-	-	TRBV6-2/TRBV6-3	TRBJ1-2	TGTGCCAGCAGTTACTCTGGGACACCCCATGGCTACACCTTC	CASSYSGTPHGYTF
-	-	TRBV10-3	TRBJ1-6	TGTGCCATCAGTGCAGGACAAATAAATTCACCCCTCCACTTT	CAISAGQINSPLHF
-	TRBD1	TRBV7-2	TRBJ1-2	TGTGCCAGCAGCTTAGGGGCAGGGGGCTATGGCTACACCTTC	CASSLGAGGYGYTF
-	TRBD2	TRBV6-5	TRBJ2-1	TGTGCCAGCAGTTACTATAGCGGGAGGGCCAATGAGCAGTTCTTC	CASSYYSGRANEQFF
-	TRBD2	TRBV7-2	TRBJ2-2	TGTGCCAGCAGCAGGAGCGGGAGTGAAAGCGGGGAGCTGTTTTTT	CASSRSGSESGELFF
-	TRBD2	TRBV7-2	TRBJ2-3	TGTGCCAGCAGCGACCCCCTAATGGCGGGAGGGCGAGATACGCAGTATTTT	CASSDPLMAGGRDTQYF
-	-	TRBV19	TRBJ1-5	TGTGCCAGTAGTTCCGTTGGCAGGCCCAACAATCAGCCCCAGCATTTT	CASSSVGRPNNQPQHF
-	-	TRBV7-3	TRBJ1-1	TGTGCCAGCAGCTACAATTTGAACACTGAAGCTTTCTTT	CASSYNLNTEAFF
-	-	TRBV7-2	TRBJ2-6	TGTGCCAGCAGCTCCCAGACAGGCCTCCGCTCTGGGGCCAACGTCCTGACTTTC	CASSSQTGLRSGANVLTF
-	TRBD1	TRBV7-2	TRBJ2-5	TGTGCCAGCAGCTTCCCGGACAGGGGGGAGACCCAGTACTTC	CASSFPDRGETQYF
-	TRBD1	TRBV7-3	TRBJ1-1	TGTGCCAGCAGCCTTAACCCTCCGGGACAGGGGAACACTGAAGCTTTCTTT	CASSLNPPGQGNTEAFF
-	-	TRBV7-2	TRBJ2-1	TGTGCCAGCAGCGTTTACAGGGTCAACAATGAGCAGTTCTTC	CASSVYRVNNEQFF
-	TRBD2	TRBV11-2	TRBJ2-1	TGTGCCAGCAGCTTATGGCGGGGGGGCTTGTACAATGAGCAGTTCTTC	CASSLWRGGLYNEQFF
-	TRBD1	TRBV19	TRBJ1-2	TGTGCCAGCCCCATCCCGACAGGGGTGTATGGCTACACCTTC	CASPIPTGVYGYTF
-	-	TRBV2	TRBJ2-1	TGTGCCAGCAGTGTTCGGACTACGTACAATGAGCAGTTCTTC	CASSVRTTYNEQFF
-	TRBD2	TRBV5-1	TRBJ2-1	TGCGCCAGCAGCTTGGAACTAGCGGGAGGGATGAATGAGCAGTTCTTC	CASSLELAGGMNEQFF
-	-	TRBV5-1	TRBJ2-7	TGCGCCAGCAGCTTAACCGGAGACTACGAGCAGTACTTC	CASSLTGDYEQYF
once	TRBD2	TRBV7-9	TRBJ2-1	TGTGCCAGCAGCCGCTCAAGGGAGGGGCAGTTCTTC	CASSRSREGQFF
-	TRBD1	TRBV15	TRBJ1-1	TGTGCCACCAGCAGGGGGGGACAGGGGGCGTTTACTGAAGCTTTCTTT	CATSRGGQGAFTEAFF
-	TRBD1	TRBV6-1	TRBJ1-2	TGTGCCAGCAGTGAGGGGACAGCAAGGGGAAATGGCTACACCTTC	CASSEGTARGNGYTF
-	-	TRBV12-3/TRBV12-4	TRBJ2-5	TGTGCCAGCGGCCAACAAGAGACCCAGTACTTC	CASGQQETQYF
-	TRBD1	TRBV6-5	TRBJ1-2	TGTGCCAGCAACCCAGGGGGCAGAAACTATGGCTACACCTTC	CASNPGGRNYGYTF
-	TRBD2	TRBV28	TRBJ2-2	TGTGCCAGCAGTCCGGGGACTAGCGGGATCAGGAACGGGGAGCTGTTTTTT	CASSPGTSGIRNGELFF
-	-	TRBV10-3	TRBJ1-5	TGTGCCATCAGTCCGCAGAATCAGCCCCAGCATTTT	CAISPQNQPQHF
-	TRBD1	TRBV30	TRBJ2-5	TGTGCCTGGAGGTCGCAGGGGGCGGGGGAGACCCAGTACTTC	CAWRSQGAGETQYF
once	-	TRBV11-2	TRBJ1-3	TGTGCCAGCAGTCCCTCCCTGACTTTGTTTGGAAACACCATATATTTT	CASSPSLTLFGNTIYF
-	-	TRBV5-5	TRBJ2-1	TGTGCCAGCAGCTTGAACAGTCTGGGTTACAATGAGCAGTTCTTC	CASSLNSLGYNEQFF
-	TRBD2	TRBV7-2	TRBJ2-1	TGTGCCAGCAGTTCCGGTACGGGAGGGCCCAATGAGCAGTTCTTC	CASSSGTGGPNEQFF
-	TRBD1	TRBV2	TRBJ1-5	TGTGCCAGCAGAAGGGACAGAGGAATCAATCAGCCCCAGCATTTT	CASRRDRGINQPQHF
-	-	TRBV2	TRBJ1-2	TGTATTACTTTGCAGGATCAATTCTATGGCTACACCTTC	CITLQDQFYGYTF
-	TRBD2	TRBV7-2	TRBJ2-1	TGTGCCAGCAGCTTAGATAGCGGGAGCTCCTACAATGAGCAGTTCTTC	CASSLDSGSSYNEQFF
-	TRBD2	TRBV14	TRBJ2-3	TGTGCCAGCAGCCAAGTACCTAGCGGGGTGTCAGATACGCAGTATTTT	CASSQVPSGVSDTQYF
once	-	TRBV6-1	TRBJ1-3	TGTGCCAGCAGTGAACCGGCCTATCTCCAGGGTTCTTCTGGAAACACCATATATTTT	CASSEPAYLQGSSGNTIYF
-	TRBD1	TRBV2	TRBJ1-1	TGTGCCAGCATCGGACAGGGAGGTGAAGCTTTCTTT	CASIGQGGEAFF
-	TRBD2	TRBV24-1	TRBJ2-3	TGTGCCACCAGTGACACCTTCGAGCGGGGCTACACAGATACGCAGTATTTT	CATSDTFERGYTDTQYF
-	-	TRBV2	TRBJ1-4	TGTGCCAGCAGAACCACAGGGTGGGAAAAACTGTTTTTT	CASRTTGWEKLFF
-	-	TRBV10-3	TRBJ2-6	TGTGCCATCAGTGATGTCGGCTCTGGGGCCAACGTCCTGACTTTC	CAISDVGSGANVLTF
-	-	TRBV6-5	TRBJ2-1	TGTGCCAGCAGGAGGGAAACTAGTGGCTACAATGAGCAGTTCTTC	CASRRETSGYNEQFF
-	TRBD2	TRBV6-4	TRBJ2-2	TGTGCCAGCAGCCTGGGACTAGCAAAGGGGACCGGGGAGCTGTTTTTT	CASSLGLAKGTGELFF
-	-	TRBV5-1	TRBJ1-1	TGCGCCAGCAGCTGGCAGGCAGGGAACACTGAAGCTTTCTTT	CASSWQAGNTEAFF
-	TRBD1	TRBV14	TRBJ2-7	TGTGCCAGCAGCCACGAAGGACAGGGTAAAGACTACGAGCAGTACTTC	CASSHEGQGKDYEQYF
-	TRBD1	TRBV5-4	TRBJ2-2	TGTGCCTATGGGACAGGGGGCTCCACCGGGGAGCTGTTTTTT	CAYGTGGSTGELFF
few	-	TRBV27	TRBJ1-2	TGTGCCAGCAGCCAAGATCGGAATGTAGGGAGCTATGGCTACACCTTC	CASSQDRNVGSYGYTF
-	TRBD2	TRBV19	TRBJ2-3	TGTGCCAGTAGTGATAGCGGGGGGATAGATACGCAGTATTTT	CASSDSGGIDTQYF
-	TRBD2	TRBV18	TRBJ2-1	TGTGCCAGCTCACCACCCGGGACTAGCGGGAGCTCCTACAATGAGCAGTTCTTC	CASSPPGTSGSSYNEQFF
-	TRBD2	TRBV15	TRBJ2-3	TGTGCCACCAGCGGTAATACGGGACTAGCGGGATTCCTTTTTGGCACAGATACGCAGTATTTT	CATSGNTGLAGFLFGTDTQYF
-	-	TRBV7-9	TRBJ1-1	TGTGCCAGCAGCTTAGGAGATCTCCGGGGTCAAGAAGCTTTCTTT	CASSLGDLRGQEAFF
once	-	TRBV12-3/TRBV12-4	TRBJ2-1	TGTGCCAGCGGGTGGGGGCTGCTCAATGAGCAGTTCTTC	CASGWGLLNEQFF
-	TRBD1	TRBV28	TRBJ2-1	TGTGCCAGCAGTCCTAGGGGGCGGAACCACAATGAGCAGTTCTTC	CASSPRGRNHNEQFF
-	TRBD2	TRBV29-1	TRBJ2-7	TGCAGCGCTGGGTTTAGCGGGAGGGAGGGCTACGAGCAGTACTTC	CSAGFSGREGYEQYF
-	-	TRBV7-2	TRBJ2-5	TGTGCCAGCAGGTATCCAGGGCGACGGGAGACCCAGTACTTC	CASRYPGRRETQYF
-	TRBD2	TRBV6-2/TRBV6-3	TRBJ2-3	TGTGCCAGCAGCGCCTTAGCGGGAGGGCCATGGGATACGCAGTATTTT	CASSALAGGPWDTQYF